This entry describes one T cell receptor beta chain. Reverse transcription of 0.5 to 1 ug RNA was performed with random hexamers. Amplification of TCR beta CDR3 used immunoSEQ multiplex PCR across 54 Vbeta and 13 Jbeta. Via MiXCR, TCRdb re-called the immunoSEQ multiplex PCR reads, giving one row per CDR3 protein. Of over 150,000 distinct CDR3 sequences listed, roughly 94% were seen once; the top ten hold 0.099%. The source of the sample is a study of CD8 T cells in Susac syndrome. Study as a whole: When blood was drawn, the patients with Susac syndrome were therapy-naive, on corticosteroids, or on intravenous immunoglobulin alone.

The sequencing sample was made of CD4+ T cells from PBMCs. This TCR was sampled from a human donor with Susac syndrome.

The CDR3 sequence is CASSLQLGGSNNEQFF. CDR3 nucleotides: TGCGCCAGCAGCCTTCAACTCGGGGGTTCGAACAATGAGCAGTTCTTC. The chain recombines TRBV5-1 with TRBJ2-1, with a possible D match to TRBD2 (6 bases). This CDR3 comprises 16 residues. Trimming took off 4 bases at V and 5 bases at J, with 19 bases between the two ends. Germline-derived CDR1 and CDR2 are SGHRS and YFSETQ.